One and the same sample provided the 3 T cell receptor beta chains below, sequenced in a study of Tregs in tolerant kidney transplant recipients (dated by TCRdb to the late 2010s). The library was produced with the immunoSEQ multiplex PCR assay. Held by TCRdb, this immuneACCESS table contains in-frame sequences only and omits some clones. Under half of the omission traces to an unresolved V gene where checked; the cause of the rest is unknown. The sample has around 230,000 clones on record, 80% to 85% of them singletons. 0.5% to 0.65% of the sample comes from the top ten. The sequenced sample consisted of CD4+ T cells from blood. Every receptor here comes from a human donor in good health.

The CDR3 nucleotides are TGTGCCAGCAGCGTAGCGGTGCAGGGCAATGAGCAGTTCTTC. As protein: CASSVAVQGNEQFF. The chain links TRBV9 to TRBJ2-1; D is perhaps TRBD1 (5 bases). Trimming took off 0 bases at V and 6 bases at J, with 10 bases between the two ends. This CDR3 contains 14 residues. The germline V gene encodes CDR1 SGDLS and CDR2 YYNGEE.

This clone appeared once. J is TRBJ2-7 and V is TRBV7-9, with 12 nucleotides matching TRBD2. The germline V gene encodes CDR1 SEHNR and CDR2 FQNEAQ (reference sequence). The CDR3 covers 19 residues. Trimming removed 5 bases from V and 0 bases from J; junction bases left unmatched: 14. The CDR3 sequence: CASSPQGGLAGPSSYEQYF. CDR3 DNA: TGTGCCAGCAGCCCCCAAGGCGGACTAGCGGGACCGAGCTCCTACGAGCAGTACTTC.

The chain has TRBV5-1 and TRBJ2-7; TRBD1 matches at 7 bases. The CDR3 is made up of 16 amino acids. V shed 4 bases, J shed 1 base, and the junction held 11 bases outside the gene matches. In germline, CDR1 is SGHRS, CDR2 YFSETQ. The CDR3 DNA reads TGCGCCAGCAGCCCTACGGCCGGGACAGTATCCTACGAGCAGTACTTC. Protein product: CASSPTAGTVSYEQYF.